Given below is one T cell receptor beta chain in context. Only in-frame clones appear in the TCRdb table, and some are missing; sequencing was by immunoSEQ multiplex PCR. The sample includes 90,000 or so clones, about 88% of them seen just once. CDR3 size: 14 residues. J lost 8 bases, V lost 3 bases, and 6 bases had no gene match. From germline, CDR1 is WSHSY and CDR2 SAAADI. The data were taken from a study of control samples from healthy donors and cancer patients. This sequence joins TRBV10-2 and TRBJ2-4; 8 bases map to TRBD1. The sequenced sample was blood. This clonotype was obtained from a woman aged 65 to 85 in good health. CDR3 nucleotide sequence: TGCGCCAGCAGTGACCGGACAGGGCTGGACATTCAGTACTTC. This gives the protein CASSDRTGLDIQYF.